This T cell receptor beta chain was obtained from a study of cytomegalovirus exposure and HLA in healthy donors. The CDR3 is made up of 15 amino acids. The germline V and J ends were trimmed by 0 bases and 4 bases, with 13 bases remaining between them. Germline V gene sequence: CDR1 GTSNPN, CDR2 SVGIG (reference sequence). Primers included in the PCR were 60 Vbeta and 13 Jbeta primers. Sequencing was performed with immunoSEQ multiplex PCR; in TCRdb, only in-frame clones are kept and a portion is missing. The data hold a few hundred thousand clones, with 80% to 95% observed a single time. The TCR was taken from a girl aged 2 to 9 in good health and CMV-seronegative. Source material: PBMCs. The V call is TRBV30, the J call TRBJ2-1; TRBD2 is a possible D gene (5 bases). CDR3 sequence (DNA): TGTGCCTGGAGTGTACGAGGGTTGGGGTACAATGAGCAGTTCTTC. Amino acid sequence: CAWSVRGLGYNEQFF.